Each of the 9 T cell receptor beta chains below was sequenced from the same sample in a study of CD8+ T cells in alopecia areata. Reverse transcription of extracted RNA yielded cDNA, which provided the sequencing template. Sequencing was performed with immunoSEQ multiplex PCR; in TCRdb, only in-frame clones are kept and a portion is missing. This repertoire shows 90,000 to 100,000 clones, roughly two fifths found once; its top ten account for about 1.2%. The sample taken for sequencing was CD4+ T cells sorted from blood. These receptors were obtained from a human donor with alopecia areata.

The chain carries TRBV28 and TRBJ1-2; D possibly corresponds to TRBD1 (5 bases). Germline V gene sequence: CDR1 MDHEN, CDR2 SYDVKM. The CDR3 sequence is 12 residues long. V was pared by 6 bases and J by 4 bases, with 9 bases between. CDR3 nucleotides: TGTGCCAGCAGCCAGGGTGTCTATGGCTACACCTTC. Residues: CASSQGVYGYTF.

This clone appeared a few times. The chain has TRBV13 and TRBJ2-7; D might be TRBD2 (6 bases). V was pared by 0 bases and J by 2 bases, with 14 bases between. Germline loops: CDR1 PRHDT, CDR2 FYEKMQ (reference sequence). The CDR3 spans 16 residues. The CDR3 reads CASSLGGGTRAYEQYF. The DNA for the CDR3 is TGTGCCAGCAGCTTAGGCGGGGGAACTAGGGCCTACGAGCAGTACTTC.

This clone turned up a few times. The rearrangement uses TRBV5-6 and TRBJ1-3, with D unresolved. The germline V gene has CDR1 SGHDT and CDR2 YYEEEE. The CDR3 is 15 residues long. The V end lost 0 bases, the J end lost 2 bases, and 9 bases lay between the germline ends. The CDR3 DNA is TGTGCCAGCAGCTTGGGGTTGAGAACTGGAAACACCATATATTTT. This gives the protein CASSLGLRTGNTIYF. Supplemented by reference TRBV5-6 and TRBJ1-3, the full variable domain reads DAGVTQSPTHLIKTRGQQVTLRCSPKSGHDTVSWYQQALGQGPQFIFQYYEEEERQRGNFPDRFSGHQFPNYSSELNVNALLLGDSALYLCASSLGLRTGNTIYFGEGSWLTVV.

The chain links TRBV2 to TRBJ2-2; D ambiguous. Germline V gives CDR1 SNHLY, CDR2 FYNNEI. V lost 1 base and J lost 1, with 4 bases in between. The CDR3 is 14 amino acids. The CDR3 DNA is TGTGCCAGCAGTGAAGTGCAGAACACCGGGGAGCTGTTTTTT. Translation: CASSEVQNTGELFF. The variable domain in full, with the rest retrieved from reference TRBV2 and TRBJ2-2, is EPEVTQTPSHQVTQMGQEVILRCVPISNHLYFYWYRQILGQKVEFLVSFYNNEISEKSEIFDDQFSVERPDGSNFTLKIRSTKLEDSAMYFCASSEVQNTGELFFGEGSRLTVL.

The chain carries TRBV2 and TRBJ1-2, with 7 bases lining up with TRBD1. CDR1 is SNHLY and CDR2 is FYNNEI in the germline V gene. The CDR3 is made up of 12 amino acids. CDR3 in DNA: TGTGGGAGCAGCACAAACAGGGGCGGCTACACCTTC. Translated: CGSSTNRGGYTF.

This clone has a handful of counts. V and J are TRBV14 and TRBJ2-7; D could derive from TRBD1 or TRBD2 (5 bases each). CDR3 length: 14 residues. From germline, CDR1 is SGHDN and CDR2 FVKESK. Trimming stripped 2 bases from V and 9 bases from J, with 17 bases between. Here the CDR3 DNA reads TGTGCCAGCAGCCAATACGGGACGGCTACTGGGCAGTACTTC. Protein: CASSQYGTATGQYF.

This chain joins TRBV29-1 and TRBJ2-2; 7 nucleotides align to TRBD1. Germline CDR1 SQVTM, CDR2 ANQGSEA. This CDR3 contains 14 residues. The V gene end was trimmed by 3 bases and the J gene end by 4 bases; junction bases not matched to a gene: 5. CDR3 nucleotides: TGCAGCGTTGAGAGACAGGGTCCCACCGGGGAGCTGTTTTTT. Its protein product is CSVERQGPTGELFF.

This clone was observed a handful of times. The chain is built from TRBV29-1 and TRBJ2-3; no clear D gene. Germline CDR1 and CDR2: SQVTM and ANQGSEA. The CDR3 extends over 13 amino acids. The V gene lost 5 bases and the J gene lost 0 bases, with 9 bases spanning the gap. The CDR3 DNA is TGCAGCGTTCGACCCCTTAGCACAGATACGCAGTATTTT. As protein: CSVRPLSTDTQYF.

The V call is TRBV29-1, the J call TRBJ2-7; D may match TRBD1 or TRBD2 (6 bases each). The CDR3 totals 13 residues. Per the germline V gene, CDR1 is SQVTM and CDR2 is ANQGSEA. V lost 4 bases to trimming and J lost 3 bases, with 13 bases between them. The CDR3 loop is CSVAPGGSYEQYF. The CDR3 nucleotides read TGCAGCGTTGCTCCCGGGGGCAGCTACGAGCAGTACTTC.